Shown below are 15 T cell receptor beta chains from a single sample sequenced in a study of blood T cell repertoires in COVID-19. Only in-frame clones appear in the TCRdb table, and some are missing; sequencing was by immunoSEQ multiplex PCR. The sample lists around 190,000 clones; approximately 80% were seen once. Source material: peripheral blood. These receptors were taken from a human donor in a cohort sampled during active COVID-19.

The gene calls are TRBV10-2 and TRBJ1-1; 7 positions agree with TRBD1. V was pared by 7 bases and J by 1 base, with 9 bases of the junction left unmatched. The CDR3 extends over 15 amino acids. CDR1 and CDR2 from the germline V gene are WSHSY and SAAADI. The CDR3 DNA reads TGCGCCAGCAAGATACCCGGGACAGCGAACACTGAAGCTTTCTTT. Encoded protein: CASKIPGTANTEAFF.

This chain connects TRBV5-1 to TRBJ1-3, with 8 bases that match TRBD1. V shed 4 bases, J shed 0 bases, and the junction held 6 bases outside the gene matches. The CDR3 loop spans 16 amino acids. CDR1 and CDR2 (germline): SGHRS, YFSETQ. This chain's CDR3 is CASSISGQGSGNTIYF. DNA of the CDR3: TGCGCCAGCAGCATTTCCGGACAGGGCTCTGGAAACACCATATATTTT. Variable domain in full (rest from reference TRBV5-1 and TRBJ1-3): KAGVTQTPRYLIKTRGQQVTLSCSPISGHRSVSWYQQTPGQGLQFLFEYFSETQRNKGNFPGRFSGRQFSNSRSEMNVSTLELGDSALYLCASSISGQGSGNTIYFGEGSWLTVV.

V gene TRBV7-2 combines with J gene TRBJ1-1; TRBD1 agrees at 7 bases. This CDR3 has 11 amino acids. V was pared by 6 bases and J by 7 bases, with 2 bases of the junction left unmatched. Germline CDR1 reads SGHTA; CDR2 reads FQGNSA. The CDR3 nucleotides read TGTGCCAGCAGACGGACAGGTGAAGCTTTCTTT. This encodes CASRRTGEAFF.

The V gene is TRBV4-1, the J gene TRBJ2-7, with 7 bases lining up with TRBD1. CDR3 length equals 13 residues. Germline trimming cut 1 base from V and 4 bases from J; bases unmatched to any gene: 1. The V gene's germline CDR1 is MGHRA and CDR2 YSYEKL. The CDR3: CASSQARGYEQYF. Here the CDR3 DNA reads TGCGCCAGCAGCCAAGCCAGGGGGTACGAGCAGTACTTC.

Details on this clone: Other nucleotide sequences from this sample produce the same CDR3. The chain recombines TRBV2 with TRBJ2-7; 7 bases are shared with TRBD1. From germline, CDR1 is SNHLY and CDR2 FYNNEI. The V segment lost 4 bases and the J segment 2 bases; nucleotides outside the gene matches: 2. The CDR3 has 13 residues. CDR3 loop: CASSVQGAYEQYF. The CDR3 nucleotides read TGTGCCAGCAGTGTTCAGGGGGCCTACGAGCAGTACTTC. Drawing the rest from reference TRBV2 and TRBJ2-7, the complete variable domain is EPEVTQTPSHQVTQMGQEVILRCVPISNHLYFYWYRQILGQKVEFLVSFYNNEISEKSEIFDDQFSVERPDGSNFTLKIRSTKLEDSAMYFCASSVQGAYEQYFGPGTRLTVT.

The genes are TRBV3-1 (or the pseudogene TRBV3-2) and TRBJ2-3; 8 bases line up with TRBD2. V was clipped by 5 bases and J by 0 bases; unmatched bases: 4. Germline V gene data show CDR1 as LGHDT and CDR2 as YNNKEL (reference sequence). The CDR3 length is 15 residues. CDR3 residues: CASSSTSVSTDTQYF. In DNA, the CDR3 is TGTGCCAGCAGCTCGACTAGCGTTAGCACAGATACGCAGTATTTT.

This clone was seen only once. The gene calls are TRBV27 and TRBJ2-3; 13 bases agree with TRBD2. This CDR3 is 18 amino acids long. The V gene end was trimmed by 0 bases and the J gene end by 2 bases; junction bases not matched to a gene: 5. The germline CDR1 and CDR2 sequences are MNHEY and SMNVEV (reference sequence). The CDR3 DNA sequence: TGTGCCAGCAGTTTATCGGGGGGACTAGCGGGAAACACAGATACGCAGTATTTT. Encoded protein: CASSLSGGLAGNTDTQYF.

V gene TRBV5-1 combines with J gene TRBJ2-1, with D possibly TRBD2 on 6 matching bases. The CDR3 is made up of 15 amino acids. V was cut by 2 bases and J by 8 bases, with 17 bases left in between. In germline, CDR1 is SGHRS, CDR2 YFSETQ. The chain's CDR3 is CASSFSPGEYHEQFF. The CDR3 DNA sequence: TGCGCCAGCAGCTTCTCCCCGGGAGAATATCATGAGCAGTTCTTC.

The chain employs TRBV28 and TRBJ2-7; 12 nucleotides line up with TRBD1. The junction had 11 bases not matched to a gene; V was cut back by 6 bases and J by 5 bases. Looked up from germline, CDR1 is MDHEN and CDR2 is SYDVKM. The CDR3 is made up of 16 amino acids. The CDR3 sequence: CASSMGQGAFGDEQYF. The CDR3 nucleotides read TGTGCCAGCAGCATGGGACAGGGGGCGTTTGGAGACGAGCAGTACTTC.

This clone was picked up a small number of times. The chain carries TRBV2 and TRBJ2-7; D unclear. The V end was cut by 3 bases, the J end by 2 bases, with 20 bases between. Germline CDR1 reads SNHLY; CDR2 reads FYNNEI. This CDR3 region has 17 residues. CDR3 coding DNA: TGTGCCAGCAGTGACGTCGTGGGCAGCACCCTGACCTACGAGCAGTACTTC. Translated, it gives CASSDVVGSTLTYEQYF.

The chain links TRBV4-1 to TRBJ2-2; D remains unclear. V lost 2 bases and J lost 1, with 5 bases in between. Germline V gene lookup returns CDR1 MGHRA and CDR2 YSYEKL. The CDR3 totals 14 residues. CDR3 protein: CASSQPGNTGELFF. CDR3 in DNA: TGCGCCAGCAGCCAACCGGGGAACACCGGGGAGCTGTTTTTT.

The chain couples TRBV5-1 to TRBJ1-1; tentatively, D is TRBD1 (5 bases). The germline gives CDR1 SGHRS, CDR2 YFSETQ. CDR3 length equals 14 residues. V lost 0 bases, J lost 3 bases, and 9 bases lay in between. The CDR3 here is CASSLAGGDTEAFF. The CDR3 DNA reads TGCGCCAGCAGCTTGGCCGGGGGGGACACTGAAGCTTTCTTT.

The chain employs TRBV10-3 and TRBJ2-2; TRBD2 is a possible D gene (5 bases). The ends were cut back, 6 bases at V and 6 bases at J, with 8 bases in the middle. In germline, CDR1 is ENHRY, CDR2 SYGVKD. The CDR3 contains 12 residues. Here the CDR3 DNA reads TGTGCCATCAGAGAGGGAGCCGGGGAGCTGTTTTTT. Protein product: CAIREGAGELFF.

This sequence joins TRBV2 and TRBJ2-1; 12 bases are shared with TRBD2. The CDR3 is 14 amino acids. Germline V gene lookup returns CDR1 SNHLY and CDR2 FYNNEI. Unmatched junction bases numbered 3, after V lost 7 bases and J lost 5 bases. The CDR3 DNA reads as TGTGCCAGCAAGCGGACTAGCGGGAACAATGAGCAGTTCTTC. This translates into CASKRTSGNNEQFF.

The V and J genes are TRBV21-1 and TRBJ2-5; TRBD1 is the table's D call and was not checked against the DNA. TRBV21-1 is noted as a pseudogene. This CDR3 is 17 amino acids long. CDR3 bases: TGTGCCAGCAGCAAAGCCCTTGTAGGACAGTGCCAAGAGACCCAGTACTTC. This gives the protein CASSKALVGQCQETQYF.